This is a list of T cell receptor beta chains from one sample in a study of PD-L1 blockade in urothelial cancer. The repertoire was sequenced with immunoSEQ multiplex PCR; TCRdb's copy has only in-frame clones and lacks some. This table holds under 25,000 clones, around nine tenths found once. Sequencing used PBMCs, obtained around atezolizumab (anti-PD-L1) treatment. The receptors derive from a woman aged 55-69 years with urothelial cancer. CDR3s include the opening cysteine and the closing phenylalanine or tryptophan. The order of the fields is J gene, V gene, clone size, D gene, CDR3 DNA, CDR3 protein. The D gene is left open where the match is weak. Rows give clone size only sometimes, using once, few, many, or a class for an expanded clone.

>TRBJ2-7|TRBV6-6|NA|NA
TGTGCCAGCAGCCTACTGGGGGCTTACGAGCAGTACTTC
CASSLLGAYEQYF
>TRBJ2-5|TRBV28|medium-sized|TRBD2
TGTGCCACCGGGGGGGTCAGTGGAGAGACCCAGTACTTC
CATGGVSGETQYF
>TRBJ2-1|TRBV18|NA|TRBD2
TGTGCCAGCTCACCACCGGGGGTAGCGAGCGGGAGGGCCGAGGTGCAGTTCTTC
CASSPPGVASGRAEVQFF
>TRBJ1-3|TRBV6-6|NA|NA
TGTGCCAGCAGTTTCCTCTTACAGGGCTCTGGAAACACCATATATTTT
CASSFLLQGSGNTIYF
>TRBJ2-7|TRBV10-3|NA|TRBD2
TGTGCCATCAGAACGGGACTAGGGTCCCCCGAGCAGTACTTC
CAIRTGLGSPEQYF
>TRBJ1-3|TRBV7-3|NA|NA
TGTGCCAGCAGCTCCCTTGCTGGAAACACCATATATTTT
CASSSLAGNTIYF
>TRBJ2-7|TRBV29-1|NA|TRBD2
TGCAGCGTTCAGGGGACTAGTGGTGGTGACGAGCAGTACTTC
CSVQGTSGGDEQYF
>TRBJ1-1|TRBV27|NA|NA
TGTGCCAGCAGTTTATCCGGGCAGGGGCACACTGAAGCTTTCTTT
CASSLSGQGHTEAFF
>TRBJ2-7|TRBV18|once|TRBD2
TGTGCCAGCTCAGAGAAACTAGCGGGGGGGCCCTACGAGCAGTACTTC
CASSEKLAGGPYEQYF
>TRBJ1-1|TRBV5-1|NA|TRBD1
TGCGCCAGCAGCTGGGGGGAAACAGGGGGTGGCACTGAAGCTTTCTTT
CASSWGETGGGTEAFF
>TRBJ2-5|TRBV7-2|once|TRBD1
TGTGCCAGCAGTCGGGACAGACAAGAGACCCAGTACTTC
CASSRDRQETQYF
>TRBJ1-5|TRBV7-9|NA|TRBD1
TGTGCCAGCAGCTTAGGGGACAGGGAGCAGCCCCAGCATTTT
CASSLGDREQPQHF
>TRBJ1-3|TRBV18|NA|TRBD1
TGTGCCAGCTCACGGGACAGATCGGAAAACACCATATATTTT
CASSRDRSENTIYF
>TRBJ2-1|TRBV4-3|NA|TRBD2
TGCGCCAGCAGCCAAGATACCCCTCGGCGGGGGGGCCTCGCCTACAATGAGCAGTTCTTC
CASSQDTPRRGGLAYNEQFF
>TRBJ2-7|TRBV4-3|NA|NA
TGCGCCAGCAGCCCCCGAATTGGCCGGGACGAGCAGTACTTC
CASSPRIGRDEQYF
>TRBJ2-7|TRBV28|NA|TRBD2
TGTGCCAGCAGTCCCCGGACTAGCGGGAGGGGATACGAGCAGTACTTC
CASSPRTSGRGYEQYF
>TRBJ1-2|TRBV6-5|NA|TRBD1
TGTGCCAGCAGTCCGGGACAGCTCTATGGCTACACCTTC
CASSPGQLYGYTF
>TRBJ2-3|TRBV27|medium-sized|TRBD2
TGTGCCAGCAGCGAACTAGCGGGGTCCTTCTTAAGCACAGATACGCAGTATTTT
CASSELAGSFLSTDTQYF
>TRBJ2-5|TRBV19|once|NA
TGTGCCAGTAGTATAGAATGGGTCGGGACACGCCTCGGGGTGGCCCAGTACTTC
CASSIEWVGTRLGVAQYF
>TRBJ2-1|TRBV14|NA|TRBD2
TGTGCCAGCAGCCCCCTCCTAGCGGGGGAATACAATGAGCAGTTCTTC
CASSPLLAGEYNEQFF
>TRBJ1-2|TRBV9|once|NA
TGTGCCAGCAGCCTAGAACAGGGAGTTGACTATGGCTACACCTTC
CASSLEQGVDYGYTF
>TRBJ2-7|TRBV7-2|NA|NA
TGTGCCAGCAGCTTAGGCGGGGTGGGATCCTACGAGCAGTACTTC
CASSLGGVGSYEQYF
>TRBJ1-1|TRBV19|few|NA
TGTGCCAGTAGTTTGACAGCGAACACTGAAGCTTTCTTT
CASSLTANTEAFF
>TRBJ2-7|TRBV9|NA|NA
TGTGCCAGCAGCGTGGCGGCAGGGAACGAGCAGTACTTC
CASSVAAGNEQYF
>TRBJ1-1|TRBV7-6|NA|NA
TGTGCCAGCAGCTTAGCGCACGGGGACACTGAAGCTTTCTTT
CASSLAHGDTEAFF
>TRBJ2-7|TRBV2|once|TRBD1
TGTGCCAGCAGTTCTGACAGGGCCTACGAGCAGTACTTC
CASSSDRAYEQYF
>TRBJ1-1|TRBV6-6|NA|NA
TGTGCCAGCAGTTACACAGGATGGCCTGAAGCTTTCTTT
CASSYTGWPEAFF
>TRBJ2-2|TRBV2|once|TRBD1
TGTGCCAGCAGTGAAAACAGGGGTACCGGGGAGCTGTTTTTT
CASSENRGTGELFF
>TRBJ1-6|TRBV27|NA|NA
TGTGCCAGCAGTACGCGGAATTCACCCCTCCACTTT
CASSTRNSPLHF
>TRBJ2-1|TRBV28|NA|TRBD2
TGTGCCAGCCTGCCGGGACTAGCGGGAGAGTATCCCCTTGACAATGAGCAGTTCTTC
CASLPGLAGEYPLDNEQFF
>TRBJ2-1|TRBV6-1|NA|NA
TGTGCCAGCAGTGAAGGGGGCCCGGTAGAGAATGAGCAGTTCTTC
CASSEGGPVENEQFF
>TRBJ2-3|TRBV28|NA|NA
TGTGCCAGCAGTTCCCAAACAGATACGCAGTATTTT
CASSSQTDTQYF
>TRBJ2-1|TRBV4-1|NA|TRBD2
TGCGCCAGCAGCCGAGGACTAGCGGGGGTCTGGTTTGAGCAGTTCTTC
CASSRGLAGVWFEQFF
>TRBJ1-3|TRBV2|NA|NA
TGTGCCAGCACCTTTGGCAACACCATATATTTT
CASTFGNTIYF
>TRBJ1-4|TRBV5-8|NA|TRBD1
TGTGCCAGCAGCCTAGAAGACGGGACAGGGAATGAAAAACTGTTTTTT
CASSLEDGTGNEKLFF
>TRBJ2-6|TRBV6-6|NA|NA
TGTGCCAGCAGGGCCGGGATTCCTGGGGCCAACGTCCTGACTTTC
CASRAGIPGANVLTF
>TRBJ1-4|TRBV15|few|NA
TGTGCCACCAGCACCCGGGGGGGGCAAAAACTGTTTTTT
CATSTRGGQKLFF
>TRBJ2-3|TRBV9|NA|NA
TGTGCCGGCAGCGGCCGTTGGGACACTAGCACAGATACGCAGTATTTT
CAGSGRWDTSTDTQYF
>TRBJ1-5|TRBV6-6|NA|TRBD1
TGTGCCAGCAGGGCAGGGGGCCAGCCCCAGCATTTT
CASRAGGQPQHF
>TRBJ2-1|TRBV18|NA|TRBD1
TGTGCCAGCTCACACACGACAGGGGTCAACCCAGAGCAGTTCTTC
CASSHTTGVNPEQFF
>TRBJ2-3|TRBV12-5|NA|NA
TGTGCTAGTGGGGCAGGGTCCGGCACAGATACGCAGTATTTT
CASGAGSGTDTQYF
>TRBJ1-1|TRBV5-1|NA|TRBD1
TGCGCCAGCACCCGGGACAGGGAGAACACTGAAGCTTTCTTT
CASTRDRENTEAFF
>TRBJ2-7|TRBV5-4|NA|TRBD2
TGTGCCAGCAGCTTGCCTGCTAGCGGGGGCTACGAGCAGTACTTC
CASSLPASGGYEQYF
>TRBJ2-5|TRBV19|NA|NA
TGTGCCAGTAGCGAGCTTGTACAGCAAGAGACCCAGTACTTC
CASSELVQQETQYF
>TRBJ2-7|TRBV7-8|NA|NA
TGTGCCAGCAGCTTAGCGGGGGGAAGAAGGGACGAGCAGTACTTC
CASSLAGGRRDEQYF
>TRBJ2-5|TRBV7-3|once|TRBD2
TGTGCCAGCAGCTTAATCGGGTCGCGGGGGGGCCTAGGGGAGACCCAGTACTTC
CASSLIGSRGGLGETQYF
>TRBJ2-3|TRBV9|NA|NA
TGTGCCAGCAGCCCCCTGAATCTAGCCTCAGATACGCAGTATTTT
CASSPLNLASDTQYF
>TRBJ2-7|TRBV27|NA|TRBD1
TGTGCCAGTACCGCTAGGACAGGGGGCTTCAACGAGCAGTACTTC
CASTARTGGFNEQYF
>TRBJ2-5|TRBV4-1|NA|TRBD2
TGCGCCAGCAGCCCCCACGGGGCGGGAGGCGCGGAGACCCAGTACTTC
CASSPHGAGGAETQYF
>TRBJ1-5|TRBV5-6|few|NA
TGTGCCAGCAGCTTGTACCGGGTTTTTCAGCCCCAGCATTTT
CASSLYRVFQPQHF
>TRBJ2-1|TRBV28|NA|TRBD1
TGTGCCAGCAGTTCCCTACGGGACAGGGGTAACAATGAGCAGTTCTTC
CASSSLRDRGNNEQFF
>TRBJ1-1|TRBV5-4|few|TRBD1
TGTGCCAGCAGCTTGCCGGGACAGAGGAACACTGAAGCTTTCTTT
CASSLPGQRNTEAFF
>TRBJ2-7|TRBV2|few|TRBD2
TGTGCCAGCAGCCTAGGACTAGCGGGAGGATACGAGCAGTACTTC
CASSLGLAGGYEQYF